The clone carrying this T cell receptor beta chain has more than one count but fewer than ten. The antigen remains undetermined. What was sequenced were expressed TCRB transcripts, since all of the isolated RNA had been reverse transcribed. Libraries were prepared by immunoSEQ multiplex PCR; TCRdb keeps only in-frame clonotypes and omits some of them. The sample lists 350,000 to 450,000 clones, roughly 13% seen once, with less than 0.04% in the top ten. These data come from a study of beta chain features in type 1 diabetes. Study-level results: Type 1 diabetes patients showed fewer insertions and more deletions at VDJ junctions.

The CDR3 is 13 residues long. Germline values: CDR1 SGHTA, CDR2 FQGNSA. V was clipped by 5 bases and J by 0 bases, with 6 bases between them. The sequencing input was naive CD4+ T cells from blood. This receptor was identified in a man aged 25 to 40 in good health. The chain recombines TRBV7-2 with TRBJ2-3, with D hard to call. The chain's CDR3 is CASSEPSTDTQYF. The CDR3 coding sequence is TGTGCCAGCAGCGAACCTAGCACAGATACGCAGTATTTT.